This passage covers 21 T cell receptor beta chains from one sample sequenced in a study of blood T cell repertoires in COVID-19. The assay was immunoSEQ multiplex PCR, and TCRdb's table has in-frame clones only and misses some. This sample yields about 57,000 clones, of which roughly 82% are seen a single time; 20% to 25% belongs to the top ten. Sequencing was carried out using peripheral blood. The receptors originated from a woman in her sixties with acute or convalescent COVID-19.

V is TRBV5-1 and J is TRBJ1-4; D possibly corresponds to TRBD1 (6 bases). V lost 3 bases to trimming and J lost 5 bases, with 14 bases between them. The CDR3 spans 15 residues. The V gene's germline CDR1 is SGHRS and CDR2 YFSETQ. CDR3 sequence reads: CASSWTASLNEKLFF. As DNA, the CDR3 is TGCGCCAGCAGCTGGACAGCCTCCCTCAATGAAAAACTGTTTTTT.

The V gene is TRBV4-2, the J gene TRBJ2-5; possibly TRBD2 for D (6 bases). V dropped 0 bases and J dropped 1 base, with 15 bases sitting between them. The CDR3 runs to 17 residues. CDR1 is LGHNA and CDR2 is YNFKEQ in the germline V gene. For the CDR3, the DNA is TGTGCCAGCAGCCAAGAGGGCGGGACCGTATTCCAAGAGACCCAGTACTTC. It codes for CASSQEGGTVFQETQYF.

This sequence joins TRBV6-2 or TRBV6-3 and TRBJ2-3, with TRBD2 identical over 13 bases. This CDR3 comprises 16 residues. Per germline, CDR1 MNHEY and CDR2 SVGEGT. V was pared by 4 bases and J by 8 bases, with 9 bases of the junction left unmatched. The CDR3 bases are TGTGCCAGCAGTTTAACTAGCGGGGGGGCCGTTGGTACGCAGTATTTT. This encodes CASSLTSGGAVGTQYF.

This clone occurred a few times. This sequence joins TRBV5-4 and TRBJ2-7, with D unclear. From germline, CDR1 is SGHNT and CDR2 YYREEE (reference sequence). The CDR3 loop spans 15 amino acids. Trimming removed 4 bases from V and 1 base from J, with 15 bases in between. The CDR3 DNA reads TGTGCCAGCAGCAGAGCTGAGACAAGTTCCTACGAGCAGTACTTC. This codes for CASSRAETSSYEQYF. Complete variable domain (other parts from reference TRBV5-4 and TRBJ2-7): ETGVTQSPTHLIKTRGQQVTLRCSSQSGHNTVSWYQQALGQGPQFIFQYYREEENGRGNFPPRFSGLQFPNYSSELNVNALELDDSALYLCASSRAETSSYEQYFGPGTRLTVT.

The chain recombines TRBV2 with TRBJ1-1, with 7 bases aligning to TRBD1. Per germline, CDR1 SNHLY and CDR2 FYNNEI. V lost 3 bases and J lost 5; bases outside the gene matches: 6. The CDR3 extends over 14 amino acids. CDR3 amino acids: CASSDATGWTEAFF. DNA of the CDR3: TGTGCCAGCAGTGACGCGACAGGGTGGACTGAAGCTTTCTTT.

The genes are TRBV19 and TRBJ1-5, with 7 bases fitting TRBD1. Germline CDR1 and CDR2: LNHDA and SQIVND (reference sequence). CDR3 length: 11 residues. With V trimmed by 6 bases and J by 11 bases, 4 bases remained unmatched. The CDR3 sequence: CASREQGSQHF. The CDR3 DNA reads TGTGCCAGTAGGGAACAGGGGTCCCAGCATTTT.

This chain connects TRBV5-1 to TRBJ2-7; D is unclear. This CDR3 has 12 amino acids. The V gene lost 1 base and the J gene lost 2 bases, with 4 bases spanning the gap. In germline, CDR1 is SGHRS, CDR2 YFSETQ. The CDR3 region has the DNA TGCGCCAGCAGCTTGCCCACCTACGAGCAGTACTTC. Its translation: CASSLPTYEQYF.

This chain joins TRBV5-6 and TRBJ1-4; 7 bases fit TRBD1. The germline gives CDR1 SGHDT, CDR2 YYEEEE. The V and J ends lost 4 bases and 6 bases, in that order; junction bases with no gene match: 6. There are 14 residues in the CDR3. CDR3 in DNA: TGTGCCAGCAGCCTGGGACAGTGGGATGAAAAACTGTTTTTT. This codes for CASSLGQWDEKLFF.

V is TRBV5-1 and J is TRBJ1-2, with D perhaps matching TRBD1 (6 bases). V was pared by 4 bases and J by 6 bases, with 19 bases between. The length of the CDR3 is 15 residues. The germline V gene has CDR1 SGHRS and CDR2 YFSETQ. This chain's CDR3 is CASSTRPDRINGYTF. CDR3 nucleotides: TGCGCCAGCAGCACGCGCCCTGACAGGATAAATGGCTACACCTTC.

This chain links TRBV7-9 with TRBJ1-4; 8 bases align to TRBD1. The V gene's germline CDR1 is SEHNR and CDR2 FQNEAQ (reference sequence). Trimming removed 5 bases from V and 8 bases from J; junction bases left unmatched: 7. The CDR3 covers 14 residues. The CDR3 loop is CASSADRGDEKLFF. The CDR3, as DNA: TGTGCCAGCAGCGCAGACAGGGGTGACGAAAAACTGTTTTTT.

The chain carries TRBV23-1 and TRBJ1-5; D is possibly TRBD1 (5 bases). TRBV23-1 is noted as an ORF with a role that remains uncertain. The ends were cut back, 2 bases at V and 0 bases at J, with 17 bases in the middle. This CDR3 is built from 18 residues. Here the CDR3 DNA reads TGCGCCAGCAGTCAAAGCCCATTGACAGTAAATAGCAATCAGCCCCAGCATTTT. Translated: CASSQSPLTVNSNQPQHF.

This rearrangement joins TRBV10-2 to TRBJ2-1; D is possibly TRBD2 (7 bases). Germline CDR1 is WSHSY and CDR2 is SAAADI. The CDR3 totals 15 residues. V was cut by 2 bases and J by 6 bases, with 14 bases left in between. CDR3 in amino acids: CASSEGGGVGNEQFF. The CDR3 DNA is TGCGCCAGCAGTGAGGGGGGGGGCGTTGGCAATGAGCAGTTCTTC.

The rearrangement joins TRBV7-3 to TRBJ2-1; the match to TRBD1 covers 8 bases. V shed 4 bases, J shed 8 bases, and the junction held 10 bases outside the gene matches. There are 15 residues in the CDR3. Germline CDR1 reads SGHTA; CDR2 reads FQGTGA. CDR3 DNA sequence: TGTGCCAGCAGCTCCAAGACAGGGGCACGCGATGAGCAGTTCTTC. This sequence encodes CASSSKTGARDEQFF.

The CDR3 region is CASSPVGQGTEKLFF. The DNA of the CDR3 is TGCGCCAGCAGCCCGGTGGGACAGGGAACCGAAAAACTGTTTTTT. This chain joins TRBV5-1 and TRBJ1-4; 9 bases are a match to TRBD1. V trimming: 4 bases; J trimming: 8 bases; junction bases outside the gene matches: 9. CDR1 and CDR2 (germline): SGHRS, YFSETQ. The CDR3 consists of 15 residues.

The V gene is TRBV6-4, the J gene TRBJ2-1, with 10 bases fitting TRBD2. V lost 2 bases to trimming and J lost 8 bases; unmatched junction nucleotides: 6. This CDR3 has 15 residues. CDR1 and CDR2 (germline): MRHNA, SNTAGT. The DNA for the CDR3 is TGTGCCAGCAGTGACGATAGCGGGGGGCACGATGAGCAGTTCTTC. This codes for CASSDDSGGHDEQFF.

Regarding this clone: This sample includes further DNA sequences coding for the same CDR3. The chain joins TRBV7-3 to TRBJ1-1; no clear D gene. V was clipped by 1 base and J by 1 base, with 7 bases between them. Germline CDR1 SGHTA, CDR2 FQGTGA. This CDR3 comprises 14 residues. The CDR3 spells CASSLNAGNTEAFF. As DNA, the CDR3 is TGTGCCAGCAGCTTAAACGCAGGGAACACTGAAGCTTTCTTT. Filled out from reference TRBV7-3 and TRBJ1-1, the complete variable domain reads GAGVSQTPSNKVTEKGKYVELRCDPISGHTALYWYRQSLGQGPEFLIYFQGTGAADDSGLPNDRFFAVRPEGSVSTLKIQRTERGDSAVYLCASSLNAGNTEAFFGQGTRLTVV.

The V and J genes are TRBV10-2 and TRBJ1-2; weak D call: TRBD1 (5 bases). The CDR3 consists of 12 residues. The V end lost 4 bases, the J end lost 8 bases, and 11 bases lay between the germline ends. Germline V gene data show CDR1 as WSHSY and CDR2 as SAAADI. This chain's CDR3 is CASSVGEGGYTF. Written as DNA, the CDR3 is TGCGCCAGCAGTGTGGGGGAGGGAGGCTACACCTTC.

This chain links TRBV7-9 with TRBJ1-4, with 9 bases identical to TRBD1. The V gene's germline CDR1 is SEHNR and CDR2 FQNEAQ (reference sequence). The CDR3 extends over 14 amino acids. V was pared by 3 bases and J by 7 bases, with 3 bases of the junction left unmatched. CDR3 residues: CASSFTGGFEKLFF. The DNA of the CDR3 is TGTGCCAGCAGCTTTACAGGGGGCTTTGAAAAACTGTTTTTT.

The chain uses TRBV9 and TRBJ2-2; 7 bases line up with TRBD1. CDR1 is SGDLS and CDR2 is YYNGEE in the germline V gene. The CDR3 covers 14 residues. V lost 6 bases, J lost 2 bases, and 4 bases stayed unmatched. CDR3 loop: CASTDRVNTGELFF. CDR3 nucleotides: TGTGCCAGCACCGACAGGGTAAACACCGGGGAGCTGTTTTTT.

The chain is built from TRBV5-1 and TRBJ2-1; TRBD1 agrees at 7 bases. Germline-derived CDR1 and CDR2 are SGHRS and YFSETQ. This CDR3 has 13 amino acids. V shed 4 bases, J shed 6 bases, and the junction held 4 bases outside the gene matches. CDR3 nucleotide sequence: TGCGCCAGCAGCCGGGACAGCTTCAATGAGCAGTTCTTC. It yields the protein CASSRDSFNEQFF.

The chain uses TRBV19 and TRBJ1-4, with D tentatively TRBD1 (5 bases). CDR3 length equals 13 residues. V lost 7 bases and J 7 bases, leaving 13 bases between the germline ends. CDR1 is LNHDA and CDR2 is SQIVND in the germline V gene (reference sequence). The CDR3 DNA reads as TGTGCCAGTACCAGGGACTTCGGTGAAAAACTGTTTTTT. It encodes CASTRDFGEKLFF.